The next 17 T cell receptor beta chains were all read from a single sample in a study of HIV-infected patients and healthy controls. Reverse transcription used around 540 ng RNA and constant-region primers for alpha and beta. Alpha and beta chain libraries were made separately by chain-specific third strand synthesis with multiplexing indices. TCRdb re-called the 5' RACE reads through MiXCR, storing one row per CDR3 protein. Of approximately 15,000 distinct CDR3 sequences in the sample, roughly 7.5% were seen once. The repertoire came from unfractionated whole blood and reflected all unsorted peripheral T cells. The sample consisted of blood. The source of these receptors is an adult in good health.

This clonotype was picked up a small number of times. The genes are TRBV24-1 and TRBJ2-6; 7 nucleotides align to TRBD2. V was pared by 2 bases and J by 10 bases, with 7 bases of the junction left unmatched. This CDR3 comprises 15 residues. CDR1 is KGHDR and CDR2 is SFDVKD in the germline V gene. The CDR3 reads CATSDSGLVGNVLTF. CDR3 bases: TGTGCCACCAGTGATTCTGGACTAGTGGGTAACGTCCTGACTTTC.

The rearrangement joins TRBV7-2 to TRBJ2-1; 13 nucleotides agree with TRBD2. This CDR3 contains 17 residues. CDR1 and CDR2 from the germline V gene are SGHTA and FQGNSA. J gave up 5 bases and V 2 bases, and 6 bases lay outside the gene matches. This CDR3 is CASSLYPGLAGHNEQFF. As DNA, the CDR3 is TGTGCCAGCAGCTTATACCCGGGACTAGCGGGACACAATGAGCAGTTCTTC.

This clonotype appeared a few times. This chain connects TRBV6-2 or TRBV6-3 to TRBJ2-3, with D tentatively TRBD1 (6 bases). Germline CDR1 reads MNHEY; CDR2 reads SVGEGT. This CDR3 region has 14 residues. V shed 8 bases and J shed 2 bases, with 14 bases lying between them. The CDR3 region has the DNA TGTGCCAGCTCCCAGGGGCCTACCACAGATACGCAGTATTTT. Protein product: CASSQGPTTDTQYF.

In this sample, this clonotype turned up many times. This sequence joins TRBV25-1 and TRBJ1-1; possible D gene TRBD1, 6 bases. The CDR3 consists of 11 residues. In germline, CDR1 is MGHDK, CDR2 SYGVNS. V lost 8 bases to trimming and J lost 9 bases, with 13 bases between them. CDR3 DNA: TGTGCCAGCCTGGTCCAGGGGAAAGCTTTCTTT. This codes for CASLVQGKAFF.

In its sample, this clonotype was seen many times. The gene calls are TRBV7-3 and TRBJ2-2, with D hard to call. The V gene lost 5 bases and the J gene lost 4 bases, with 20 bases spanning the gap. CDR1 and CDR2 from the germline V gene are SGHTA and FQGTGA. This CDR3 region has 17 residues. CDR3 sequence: CASSMTLAKAITGELFF. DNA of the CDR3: TGTGCCAGCAGCATGACCTTAGCAAAGGCGATCACCGGGGAGCTGTTTTTT.

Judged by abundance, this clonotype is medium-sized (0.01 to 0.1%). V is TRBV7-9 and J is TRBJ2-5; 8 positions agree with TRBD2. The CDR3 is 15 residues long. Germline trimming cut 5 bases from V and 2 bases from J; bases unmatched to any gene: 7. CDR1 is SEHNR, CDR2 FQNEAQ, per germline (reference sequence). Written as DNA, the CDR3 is TGTGCCAGCAGCCGAACTAGCGGACCTCAAGAGACCCAGTACTTC. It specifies CASSRTSGPQETQYF.

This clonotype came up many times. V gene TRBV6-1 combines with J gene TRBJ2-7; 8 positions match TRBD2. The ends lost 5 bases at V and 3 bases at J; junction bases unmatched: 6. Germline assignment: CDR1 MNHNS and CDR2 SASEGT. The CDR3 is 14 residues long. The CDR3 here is CASSISGNYYEQYF. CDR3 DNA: TGTGCCAGCAGTATTAGCGGGAACTACTACGAGCAGTACTTC.

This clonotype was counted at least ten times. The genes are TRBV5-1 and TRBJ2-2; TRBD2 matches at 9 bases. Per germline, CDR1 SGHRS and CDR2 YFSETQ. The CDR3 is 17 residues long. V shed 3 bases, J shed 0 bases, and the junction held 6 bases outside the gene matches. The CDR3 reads CASSWDSGSPNTGELFF. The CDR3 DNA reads TGCGCCAGCAGCTGGGATAGCGGGAGCCCGAACACCGGGGAGCTGTTTTTT.

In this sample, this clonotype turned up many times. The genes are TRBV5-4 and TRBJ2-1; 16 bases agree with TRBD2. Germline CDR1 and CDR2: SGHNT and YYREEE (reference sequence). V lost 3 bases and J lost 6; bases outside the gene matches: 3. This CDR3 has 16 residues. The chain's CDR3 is CASSSGLAGGANEQFF. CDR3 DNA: TGTGCCAGCAGCTCGGGACTAGCGGGGGGGGCCAATGAGCAGTTCTTC.

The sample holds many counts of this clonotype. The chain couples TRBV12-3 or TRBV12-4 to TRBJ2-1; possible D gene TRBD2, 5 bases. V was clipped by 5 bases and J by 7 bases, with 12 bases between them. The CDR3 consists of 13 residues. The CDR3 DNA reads TGTGCCAGCAGTACTAGTTTGGGGAATGAGCAGTTCTTC. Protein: CASSTSLGNEQFF.

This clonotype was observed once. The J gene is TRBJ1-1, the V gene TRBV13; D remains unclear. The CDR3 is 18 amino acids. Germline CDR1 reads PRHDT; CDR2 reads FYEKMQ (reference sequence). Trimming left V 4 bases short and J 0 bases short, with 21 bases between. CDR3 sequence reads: CASSSPIRQGVMNTEAFF. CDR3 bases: TGTGCCAGCAGCTCTCCAATCCGACAAGGAGTAATGAACACTGAAGCTTTCTTT.

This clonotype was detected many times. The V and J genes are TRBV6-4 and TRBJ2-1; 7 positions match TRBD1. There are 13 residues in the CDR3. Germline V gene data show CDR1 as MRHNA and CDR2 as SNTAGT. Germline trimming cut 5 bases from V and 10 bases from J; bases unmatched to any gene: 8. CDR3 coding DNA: TGTGCCAGCAGTTTGGGAGAGGGGGCAGAGCAGTTCTTC. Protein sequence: CASSLGEGAEQFF.

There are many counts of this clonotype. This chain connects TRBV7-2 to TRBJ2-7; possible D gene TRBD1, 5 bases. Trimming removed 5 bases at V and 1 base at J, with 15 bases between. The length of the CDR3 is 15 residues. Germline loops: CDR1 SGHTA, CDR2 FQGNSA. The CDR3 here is CASSPTPGISYEQYF. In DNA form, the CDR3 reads TGTGCCAGCAGCCCCACACCAGGGATATCCTACGAGCAGTACTTC.

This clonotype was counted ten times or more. The CDR3 DNA follows: TGTGCCAGCAGTGGGAGGCAGGCAACTAGCAATCAGCCCCAGCATTTT. Translated: CASSGRQATSNQPQHF. The rearrangement links TRBV6-4 to TRBJ1-5, with no clear D. V was clipped by 4 bases and J by 0 bases, with 13 bases between them. Per the germline V gene, CDR1 is MRHNA and CDR2 is SNTAGT. The CDR3 length is 16 residues.

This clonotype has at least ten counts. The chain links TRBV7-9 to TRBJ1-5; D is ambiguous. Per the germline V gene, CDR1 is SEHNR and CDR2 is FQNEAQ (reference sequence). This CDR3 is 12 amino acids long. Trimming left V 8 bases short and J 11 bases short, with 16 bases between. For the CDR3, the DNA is TGTGCCAGCGGCGGAGGTTTAGGTACCCAGCATTTT. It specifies CASGGGLGTQHF.

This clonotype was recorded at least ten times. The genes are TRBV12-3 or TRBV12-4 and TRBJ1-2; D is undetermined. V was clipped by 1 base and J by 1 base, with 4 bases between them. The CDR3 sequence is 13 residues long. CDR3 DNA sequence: TGTGCCAGCAGTTTAGGTGATAACTATGGCTACACCTTC. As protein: CASSLGDNYGYTF.

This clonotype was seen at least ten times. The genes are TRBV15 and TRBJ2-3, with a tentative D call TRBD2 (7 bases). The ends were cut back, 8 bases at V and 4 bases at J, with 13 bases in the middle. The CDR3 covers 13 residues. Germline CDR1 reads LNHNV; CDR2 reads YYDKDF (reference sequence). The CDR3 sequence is CATGGAVPDTQYF. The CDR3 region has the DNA TGTGCCACCGGGGGGGCTGTTCCAGATACGCAGTATTTT. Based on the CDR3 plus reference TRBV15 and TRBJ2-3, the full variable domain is DAMVIQNPRYQVTQFGKPVTLSCSQTLNHNVMYWYQQKSSQAPKLLFHYYDKDFNNEADTPDNFQSRRPNTSFCFLDIRSPGLGDTAMYLCATGGAVPDTQYFGPGTRLTVL.